A single sample gave rise to the 30 T cell receptor beta chains below, sequenced in a study of control samples from healthy donors and cancer patients. TCRdb's copy holds only in-frame clones and misses some; the assay was immunoSEQ multiplex PCR. The data hold some 65,000 clones, with 84% observed a single time. Sequenced material: PBMCs. These receptor sequences come from a woman in her 50s with lung cancer.

V usage is TRBV27 and J usage is TRBJ1-2; 7 bases agree with TRBD1. V was pared by 0 bases and J by 4 bases, with 5 bases of the junction left unmatched. Germline CDR1 is MNHEY and CDR2 is SMNVEV (reference sequence). The CDR3 consists of 15 residues. This chain's CDR3 is CASSLSGGTLYGYTF. The DNA for the CDR3 is TGTGCCAGCAGTTTATCAGGGGGCACCCTCTATGGCTACACCTTC.

The table lists this clone with a count of one. The rearrangement links TRBV5-5 to TRBJ1-3; D ambiguous. CDR3 length equals 15 residues. The V end lost 0 bases, the J end lost 3 bases, and 10 bases lay between the germline ends. CDR1 is SGHKS and CDR2 is YYEKEE in the germline V gene (reference sequence). In nucleotides, the CDR3 is TGTGCCAGCAGCTTGGGGACCTTGGGTGGAAACACCATATATTTT. Its protein product is CASSLGTLGGNTIYF.

This chain connects TRBV27 to TRBJ1-1; no definite D call. CDR1 MNHEY and CDR2 SMNVEV come from the germline V gene (reference sequence). Trimming removed 2 bases at V and 1 base at J, with 11 bases between. The CDR3 runs to 15 residues. CDR3 coding DNA: TGTGCCAGCAGTTTAGACTGGTTTTGGAACACTGAAGCTTTCTTT. Translation: CASSLDWFWNTEAFF.

This chain links TRBV3-1 (or the pseudogene TRBV3-2) with TRBJ2-1, with D possibly being TRBD1 or TRBD2 (6 bases each). Deletions cut 1 base from V and 9 bases from J, with 10 bases between. CDR3 size: 13 residues. Per germline, CDR1 LGHDT and CDR2 YNNKEL (reference sequence). CDR3 nucleotide sequence: TGTGCCAGCAGCCAAGGGGGGGCGGCTGAGCAGTTCTTC. It codes for CASSQGGAAEQFF.

The CDR3 sequence is CASSQVSGGAEKLFF. As DNA, the CDR3 is TGCGCCAGCAGCCAAGTATCCGGGGGGGCTGAAAAACTGTTTTTT. J is TRBJ1-4 and V is TRBV4-1; perhaps TRBD1 as D (6 bases). The CDR3 runs 15 residues. V gave up 1 base and J gave up 7 bases, with 13 bases separating them. The germline gives CDR1 MGHRA, CDR2 YSYEKL.

The V and J genes are TRBV5-4 and TRBJ1-1, with D unresolved. The CDR3 has 11 amino acids. Looked up from germline, CDR1 is SGHNT and CDR2 is YYREEE (reference sequence). V shed 0 bases and J shed 5 bases, with 2 bases lying between them. The CDR3 bases are TGTGCCAGCAGCTTGGGTACTGAAGCTTTCTTT. This translates into CASSLGTEAFF.

The chain recombines TRBV19 with TRBJ2-5; 8 nucleotides align to TRBD1. The CDR3 covers 14 residues. V trimming: 7 bases; J trimming: 5 bases; junction bases outside the gene matches: 9. The germline V gene has CDR1 LNHDA and CDR2 SQIVND (reference sequence). The CDR3: CASKSTGGKETQYF. CDR3 coding DNA: TGTGCCAGTAAGAGTACAGGGGGTAAGGAGACCCAGTACTTC.

This clone was counted a single time. The chain couples TRBV27 to TRBJ2-3, with D possibly matching TRBD2 (6 bases). V gave up 5 bases and J gave up 0 bases, with 12 bases separating them. This CDR3 has 15 residues. Germline-derived CDR1 and CDR2 are MNHEY and SMNVEV (reference sequence). This chain's CDR3 is CASSHGGYSTDTQYF. The CDR3 nucleotides are TGTGCCAGCAGTCACGGGGGTTATAGCACAGATACGCAGTATTTT.

The V and J genes are TRBV28 and TRBJ1-5; maybe TRBD1 (6 bases). V lost 6 bases to trimming and J lost 1 base, with 16 bases between them. This CDR3 is built from 16 residues. Germline CDR1 MDHEN, CDR2 SYDVKM. The CDR3: CASSGTTRGSNQPQHF. In DNA form, the CDR3 reads TGTGCCAGCAGCGGGACAACTCGGGGAAGCAATCAGCCCCAGCATTTT. Together with reference TRBV28 and TRBJ1-5, the CDR3 gives the full variable domain: DVKVTQSSRYLVKRTGEKVFLECVQDMDHENMFWYRQDPGLGLRLIYFSYDVKMKEKGDIPEGYSVSREKKERFSLILESASTNQTSMYLCASSGTTRGSNQPQHFGDGTRLSIL.

This chain links TRBV5-1 with TRBJ2-2; tentatively, D is TRBD1 or TRBD2 (5 bases each). The CDR3 runs 13 residues. The germline V and J ends were trimmed by 1 base and 5 bases, with 6 bases remaining between them. CDR1 is SGHRS, CDR2 YFSETQ, per germline. The CDR3 region is CASSLWGTGELFF. The CDR3, as DNA: TGCGCCAGCAGCTTGTGGGGGACCGGGGAGCTGTTTTTT.

V and J are TRBV9 and TRBJ1-2, with D possibly being TRBD1 (6 bases). This CDR3 is 14 amino acids long. Germline V gives CDR1 SGDLS, CDR2 YYNGEE. Between the trimmed V and J ends, which lost 0 bases and 4 bases, there was a span of 10 bases. The CDR3 DNA is TGTGCCAGCAGCGTAGAACAGGGAGCCTATGGCTACACCTTC. The encoded protein is CASSVEQGAYGYTF.

The CDR3 region has the DNA TGTGCCACCAGTGCCAGGGGTTTCGATCAGCCCCAGCATTTT. This codes for CATSARGFDQPQHF. The chain uses TRBV24-1 and TRBJ1-5; perhaps TRBD1 as D (6 bases). Germline CDR1 is KGHDR and CDR2 is SFDVKD. Trimming pared 5 bases from V and 5 bases from J, leaving 12 bases between. This CDR3 has 14 amino acids.

The chain recombines TRBV6-2 or TRBV6-3 with TRBJ2-7; 9 bases line up with TRBD1. Germline assignment: CDR1 MNHEY and CDR2 SVGEGT. V lost 8 bases and J lost 3; bases outside the gene matches: 17. The CDR3 has 17 amino acids. DNA for the CDR3: TGTGCCAGCCGCCAACCGGGACAGGGACAAAGGAGCTACGAGCAGTACTTC. Amino acid sequence: CASRQPGQGQRSYEQYF.

The chain uses TRBV29-1 and TRBJ1-1, with a weak D call TRBD1 (5 bases). The V end was cut by 0 bases, the J end by 0 bases, with 17 bases between. Germline CDR1 SQVTM, CDR2 ANQGSEA. CDR3 length equals 17 residues. The CDR3 DNA sequence: TGCAGCGTTGAAGATCTTCTACGGGGGTATATGAACACTGAAGCTTTCTTT. Translation: CSVEDLLRGYMNTEAFF.

The genes are TRBV21-1 and TRBJ1-5; TRBD1 reflects the table's D call only, with no check against the DNA. TRBV21-1 is marked as a pseudogene. This CDR3 contains 13 residues. This CDR3 is CASIETGGSPQHF. In DNA form, the CDR3 reads TGTGCCAGCATCGAGACAGGGGGCTCGCCCCAGCATTTT.

V and J are TRBV18 and TRBJ2-3; possible D gene TRBD2, 6 bases. The germline V and J ends were trimmed by 3 bases and 5 bases, with 12 bases remaining between them. Germline CDR1 is KGHSH and CDR2 is LQKENI. CDR3 size: 14 residues. As DNA, the CDR3 is TGTGCCAGCTCACCGGGCGGGGCCCGAGATACGCAGTATTTT. Protein sequence: CASSPGGARDTQYF.

This chain connects TRBV27 to TRBJ2-3; 10 bases agree with TRBD2. V shed 6 bases and J 4 bases; nucleotides not matched to a gene: 7. The CDR3 is made up of 15 amino acids. CDR1 is MNHEY and CDR2 is SMNVEV in the germline V gene (reference sequence). The DNA for the CDR3 is TGTGCCAGCAGCCCCACGCTAGCGGGGGCAGATACGCAGTATTTT. Its translation is CASSPTLAGADTQYF.

The rearrangement links TRBV7-9 to TRBJ2-1; D possibly corresponds to TRBD2 (5 bases). With 3 bases removed from V and 0 bases from J, the gap between germline ends came to 15 bases. CDR1 is SEHNR and CDR2 is FQNEAQ in the germline V gene (reference sequence). This CDR3 has 17 amino acids. The CDR3 coding sequence is TGTGCCAGCAGCTTGGGGTCGGGTGGAGGCTCCTACAATGAGCAGTTCTTC. The encoded protein is CASSLGSGGGSYNEQFF.

J is TRBJ1-1 and V is TRBV6-5, with D perhaps matching TRBD1 (5 bases). V was clipped by 7 bases and J by 2 bases, with 17 bases between them. The germline gives CDR1 MNHEY, CDR2 SVGAGI. The length of the CDR3 is 15 residues. CDR3: CASTPSRGINTEAFF. The DNA for the CDR3 is TGTGCCAGCACCCCAAGCCGGGGGATAAACACTGAAGCTTTCTTT.

This clone appeared a single time. Here the CDR3 DNA reads TGCAGCGTTTTGAGGCCGGGACAGGGGATCCGTAATCAGCCCCAGCATTTT. Its protein is CSVLRPGQGIRNQPQHF. The rearrangement uses TRBV29-1 and TRBJ1-5; 10 positions agree with TRBD1. Trimming took 5 bases from V and 4 from J; bases not matched to a gene: 14. The CDR3 sequence is 17 residues long. CDR1 and CDR2 from the germline V gene are SQVTM and ANQGSEA.

The chain recombines TRBV6-1 with TRBJ1-6; D is undetermined. The CDR3 has 16 amino acids. Germline V CDR1 and CDR2: MNHNS, SASEGT. Trimming took 0 bases from V and 6 from J, leaving 12 bases between them. CDR3 DNA: TGTGCCAGCAGTGAAGCGCCCCTCGCTAGTAATTCACCCCTCCACTTT. This translates into CASSEAPLASNSPLHF.

This clone has a handful of counts. V and J are TRBV6-6 and TRBJ2-7; D is unclear. Trimming removed 10 bases from V and 0 bases from J, with 16 bases in between. The CDR3 runs 14 residues. CDR1 MNHNY and CDR2 SVGAGI come from the germline V gene (reference sequence). The CDR3 here is CAIGSTTDSYEQYF. DNA for the CDR3: TGTGCCATCGGATCCACTACAGACTCCTACGAGCAGTACTTC.

V usage is TRBV5-4 and J usage is TRBJ1-1, with a tentative D call TRBD1 (5 bases). The V gene's germline CDR1 is SGHNT and CDR2 YYREEE (reference sequence). V lost 2 bases to trimming and J lost 2 bases, with 13 bases between them. The CDR3 totals 15 residues. CDR3 sequence: CASSLRGTGNTEAFF. In DNA form, the CDR3 reads TGTGCCAGCAGCTTAAGGGGAACAGGTAACACTGAAGCTTTCTTT. Filled out from reference TRBV5-4 and TRBJ1-1, the complete variable domain reads ETGVTQSPTHLIKTRGQQVTLRCSSQSGHNTVSWYQQALGQGPQFIFQYYREEENGRGNFPPRFSGLQFPNYSSELNVNALELDDSALYLCASSLRGTGNTEAFFGQGTRLTVV.

The V gene is TRBV7-9, the J gene TRBJ1-2, with 7 bases matching TRBD1. J gave up 6 bases and V 5 bases, and 6 bases lay outside the gene matches. CDR1 SEHNR and CDR2 FQNEAQ come from the germline V gene (reference sequence). The CDR3 sequence is 13 residues long. CDR3 amino acids: CASSPGTANGYTF. Written as DNA, the CDR3 is TGTGCCAGCAGCCCTGGGACAGCTAATGGCTACACCTTC.

The chain's CDR3 is CASSLVLGAYEQYF. The CDR3 DNA is TGCGCCAGCAGCTTGGTACTGGGGGCCTACGAGCAGTACTTC. The V and J genes are TRBV5-1 and TRBJ2-7; D may match TRBD1 or TRBD2 (5 bases each). There are 14 residues in the CDR3. The V gene lost 0 bases and the J gene lost 2 bases, with 9 bases spanning the gap. CDR1 and CDR2 from the germline V gene are SGHRS and YFSETQ. The full variable domain, its missing parts supplied by reference TRBV5-1 and TRBJ2-7, is KAGVTQTPRYLIKTRGQQVTLSCSPISGHRSVSWYQQTPGQGLQFLFEYFSETQRNKGNFPGRFSGRQFSNSRSEMNVSTLELGDSALYLCASSLVLGAYEQYFGPGTRLTVT.

This clone was seen only a few times. V and J are TRBV14 and TRBJ2-7, with no clear D. The CDR3 sequence is 14 residues long. Between the trimmed V and J ends, which lost 0 bases and 0 bases, there was a span of 6 bases. In germline, CDR1 is SGHDN, CDR2 FVKESK. The CDR3 bases are TGTGCCAGCAGCCAAGACAGGATCTCCTACGAGCAGTACTTC. Residues: CASSQDRISYEQYF.

The chain carries TRBV7-9 and TRBJ1-3; D is ambiguous. Trimming cost V 5 bases and J 4 bases, with 6 bases left between them. The germline gives CDR1 SEHNR, CDR2 FQNEAQ (reference sequence). The CDR3 spans 12 residues. CDR3 DNA: TGTGCCAGCAGCGAAGAAGGAAACACCATATATTTT. Translated: CASSEEGNTIYF.

The chain couples TRBV2 to TRBJ1-6, with 7 bases that match TRBD1. Germline V lookup: CDR1 SNHLY, CDR2 FYNNEI. CDR3 length: 13 residues. The junction had 9 bases not matched to a gene; V was cut back by 9 bases and J by 10 bases. CDR3 protein: CASLQGFESPLHF. The CDR3 coding sequence is TGTGCCAGTCTACAGGGGTTTGAATCACCCCTCCACTTT.

The table lists this clone with a count of one. This rearrangement joins TRBV10-3 to TRBJ1-6, with 9 bases matching TRBD1. CDR3 size: 16 residues. The germline gives CDR1 ENHRY, CDR2 SYGVKD. The junction had 13 bases not matched to a gene; V was cut back by 6 bases and J by 10 bases. The CDR3 loop is CAISDNLTGGGSPLHF. Here the CDR3 DNA reads TGTGCCATCAGCGATAACTTGACAGGGGGTGGCTCACCCCTCCACTTT.

The CDR3 sequence: CASSVGREQFF. DNA of the CDR3: TGTGCCAGCAGCGTAGGGCGGGAGCAGTTCTTC. The chain carries TRBV9 and TRBJ2-1; D unresolved. Germline CDR1 SGDLS, CDR2 YYNGEE. The CDR3 is made up of 11 amino acids. With 0 bases removed from V and 10 bases from J, the gap between germline ends came to 5 bases.